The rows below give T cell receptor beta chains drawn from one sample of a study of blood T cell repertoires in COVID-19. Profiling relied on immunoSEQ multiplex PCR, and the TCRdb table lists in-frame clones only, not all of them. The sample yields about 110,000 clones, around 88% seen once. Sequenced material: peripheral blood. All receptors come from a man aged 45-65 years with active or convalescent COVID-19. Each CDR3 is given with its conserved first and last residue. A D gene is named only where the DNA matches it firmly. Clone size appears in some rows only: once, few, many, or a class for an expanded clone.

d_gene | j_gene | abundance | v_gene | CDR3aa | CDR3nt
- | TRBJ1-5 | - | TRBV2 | CASSQFGTISNQPQHF | TGTGCCAGCAGTCAATTCGGGACAATTAGCAATCAGCCCCAGCATTTT
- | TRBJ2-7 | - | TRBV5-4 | CASSLELTYEQYF | TGTGCCAGCAGCTTGGAACTAACCTACGAGCAGTACTTC
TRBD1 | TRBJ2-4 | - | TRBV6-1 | CASSEGQGAPAKNIQYF | TGTGCCAGCAGTGAAGGACAGGGGGCACCAGCCAAAAACATTCAGTACTTC
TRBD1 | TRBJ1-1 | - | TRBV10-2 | CASSDRGLTEAFF | TGCGCCAGCAGTGACAGGGGGCTCACTGAAGCTTTCTTT
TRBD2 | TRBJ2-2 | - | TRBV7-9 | CASSYSGSAGELFF | TGTGCCAGCAGCTATAGCGGGAGCGCCGGGGAGCTGTTTTTT
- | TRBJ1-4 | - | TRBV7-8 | CASSLGGTTTNEKLFF | TGTGCCAGCAGCTTAGGGGGGACAACAACTAATGAAAAACTGTTTTTT
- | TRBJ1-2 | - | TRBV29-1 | CSVERQNYGYTF | TGCAGCGTTGAACGACAGAACTATGGCTACACCTTC
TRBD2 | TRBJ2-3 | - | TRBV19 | CASSIRLAGVLYF | TGTGCCAGTAGTATAAGACTAGCGGGAGTATTGTATTTT
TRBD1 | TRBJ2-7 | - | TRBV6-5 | CASSYAQGQGYEQYF | TGTGCCAGCAGTTACGCGCAGGGACAGGGGTACGAGCAGTACTTC
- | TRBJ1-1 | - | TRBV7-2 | CASSLARATEAFF | TGTGCCAGCAGCTTAGCCAGGGCGACTGAAGCTTTCTTT
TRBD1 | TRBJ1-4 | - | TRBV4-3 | CASSQGTGGLEKLFF | TGCGCCAGCAGCCAAGGGACAGGGGGCCTAGAAAAACTGTTTTTT
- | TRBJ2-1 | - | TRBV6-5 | CASAITRAGVNEQFF | TGTGCCAGCGCAATCACACGGGCAGGGGTGAATGAGCAGTTCTTC
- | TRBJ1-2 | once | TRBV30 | CAWSVGQGRGYTF | TGTGCCTGGAGTGTGGGGCAGGGCCGGGGCTACACCTTC
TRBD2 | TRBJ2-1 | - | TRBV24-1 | CATSVAGAYNEQFF | TGTGCCACCAGTGTCGCGGGAGCTTACAATGAGCAGTTCTTC
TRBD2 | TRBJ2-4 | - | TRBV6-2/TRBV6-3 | CASSYSGRGSKNIQYF | TGTGCCAGCAGTTATAGCGGGAGGGGTAGCAAAAACATTCAGTACTTC
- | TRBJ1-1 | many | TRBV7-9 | CASSLISGASTEAFF | TGTGCCAGCAGCTTAATATCAGGGGCGAGCACTGAAGCTTTCTTT
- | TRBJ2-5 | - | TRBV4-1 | CASSQDHTQETQYF | TGCGCCAGCAGCCAAGATCACACCCAAGAGACCCAGTACTTC
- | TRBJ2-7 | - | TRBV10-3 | CAISDASASTYEQYF | TGTGCCATCAGTGACGCGTCGGCTAGTACCTACGAGCAGTACTTC
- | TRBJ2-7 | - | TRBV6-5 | CASRQDKYEQYF | TGTGCCAGCAGGCAGGATAAATACGAGCAGTACTTC
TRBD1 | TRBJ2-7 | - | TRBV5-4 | CASSPGQRSYEQYF | TGTGCCAGCAGCCCGGGACAGCGGTCCTACGAGCAGTACTTC
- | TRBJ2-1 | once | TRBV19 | CASSIQRDNEQFF | TGTGCCAGTAGTATCCAGCGGGACAATGAGCAGTTCTTC
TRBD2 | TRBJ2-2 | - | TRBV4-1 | CASSRTVGRELSGELFF | TGCGCCAGCAGCCGCACGGTTGGGCGGGAGCTATCCGGGGAGCTGTTTTTT
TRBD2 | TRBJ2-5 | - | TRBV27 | CASSLGLAGAETQYF | TGTGCCAGCAGTTTAGGACTAGCGGGAGCAGAGACCCAGTACTTC
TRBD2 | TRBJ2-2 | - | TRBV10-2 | CASRDAKRGNTGELFF | TGCGCCAGCAGAGATGCCAAGCGGGGGAACACCGGGGAGCTGTTTTTT
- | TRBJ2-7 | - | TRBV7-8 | CASSPVRGGYEQYF | TGTGCCAGCAGCCCCGTGAGGGGAGGCTACGAGCAGTACTTC
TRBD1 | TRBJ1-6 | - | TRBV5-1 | CASSRDRGRGSPLHF | TGCGCCAGCAGCCGGGACAGGGGAAGGGGATCACCCCTCCACTTT
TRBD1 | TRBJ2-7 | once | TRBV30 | CACDRGRYEQYF | TGTGCCTGTGACAGGGGCCGCTACGAGCAGTACTTC
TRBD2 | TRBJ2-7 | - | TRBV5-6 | CASSSGLATFYEQYF | TGTGCCAGCAGTTCCGGACTAGCCACCTTCTACGAGCAGTACTTC
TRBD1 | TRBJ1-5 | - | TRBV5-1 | CASSLTGGRQPQHF | TGCGCCAGCAGCCTGACAGGGGGACGTCAGCCCCAGCATTTT
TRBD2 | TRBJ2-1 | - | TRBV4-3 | CASSQAILAGGSNEQFF | TGCGCCAGCAGCCAAGCCATTCTAGCGGGAGGAAGCAATGAGCAGTTCTTC
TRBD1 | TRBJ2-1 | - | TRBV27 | CASRISGTGAYNEQFF | TGTGCCAGCAGAATCTCCGGGACAGGGGCCTACAATGAGCAGTTCTTC
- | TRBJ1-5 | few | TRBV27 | CASSLPRNQPQHF | TGTGCCAGCAGTTTGCCCAGAAATCAGCCCCAGCATTTT
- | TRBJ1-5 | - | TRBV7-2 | CASSSGTFQPQHF | TGTGCCAGCAGCTCCGGGACATTTCAGCCCCAGCATTTT
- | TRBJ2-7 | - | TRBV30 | CAWSLLTGYEQYF | TGTGCCTGGAGTCTCCTAACAGGCTACGAGCAGTACTTC
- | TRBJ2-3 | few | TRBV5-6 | CASSSWGHTDTQYF | TGTGCCAGCAGCTCGTGGGGACACACAGATACGCAGTATTTT
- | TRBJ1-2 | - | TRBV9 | CASSVGLIGEGYTF | TGTGCCAGCAGCGTAGGGCTGATTGGGGAGGGCTACACCTTC
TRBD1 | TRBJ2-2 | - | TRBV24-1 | CATGTANTGELFF | TGTGCCACCGGGACAGCGAACACCGGGGAGCTGTTTTTT
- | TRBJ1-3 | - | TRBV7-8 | CASSRQQLAGNTIYF | TGTGCCAGCAGCAGACAGCAGTTGGCTGGAAACACCATATATTTT
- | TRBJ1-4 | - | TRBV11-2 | CASSIPGGGNEKLFF | TGTGCCAGCAGCATACCGGGGGGGGGAAATGAAAAACTGTTTTTT
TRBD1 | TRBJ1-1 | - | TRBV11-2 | CASSLTGGARGTEAFF | TGTGCCAGCAGCTTAACAGGGGGCGCGAGAGGGACTGAAGCTTTCTTT
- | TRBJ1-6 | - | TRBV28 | CASSLVGASYNSPLHF | TGTGCCAGCAGTTTAGTAGGGGCGTCCTATAATTCACCCCTCCACTTT
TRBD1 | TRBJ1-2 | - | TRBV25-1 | CASSDGDRGHLNGYTF | TGTGCCAGCAGTGATGGGGACAGGGGGCATTTGAATGGCTACACCTTC
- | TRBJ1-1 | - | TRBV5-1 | CASSLGGGVETEAFF | TGCGCCAGCAGCTTGGGAGGGGGAGTGGAGACTGAAGCTTTCTTT
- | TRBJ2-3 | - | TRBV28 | CASSLSSHTDTQYF | TGTGCCAGCAGTTTATCGAGCCACACAGATACGCAGTATTTT
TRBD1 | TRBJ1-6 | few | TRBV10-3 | CAISEDTGQGLYSPLHF | TGTGCCATCAGTGAGGATACGGGACAGGGGCTCTACTCACCCCTCCACTTT
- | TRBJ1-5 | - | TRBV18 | CASSSSTGLDQPQHF | TGTGCCAGCTCAAGCTCTACAGGGTTGGATCAGCCCCAGCATTTT
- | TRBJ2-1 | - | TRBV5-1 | CASSSLLGGGDRYNEQFF | TGCGCCAGCAGCTCCCTGTTGGGGGGCGGGGACAGATACAATGAGCAGTTCTTC
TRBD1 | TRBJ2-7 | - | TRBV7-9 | CASSFGQGNDEQYF | TGTGCCAGCAGCTTTGGACAGGGTAACGACGAGCAGTACTTC
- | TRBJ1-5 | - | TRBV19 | CASSTGSGYGNQPQHF | TGTGCCAGTAGCACGGGGTCGGGGTATGGCAATCAGCCCCAGCATTTT
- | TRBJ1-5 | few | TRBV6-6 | CASSRYQVEGCNQPQHF | TGTGCCAGCAGTCGATATCAGGTTGAGGGATGCAATCAGCCCCAGCATTTT
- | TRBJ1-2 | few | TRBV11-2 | CASSLVHTPGVSRGYTF | TGTGCCAGCAGCTTAGTCCATACACCAGGGGTTTCGAGGGGCTACACCTTC
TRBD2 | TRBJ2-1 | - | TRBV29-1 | CSVVGLVTASEQFF | TGCAGCGTTGTCGGACTAGTCACCGCAAGTGAGCAGTTCTTC
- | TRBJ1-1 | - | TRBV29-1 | CSARVTLNTEAFF | TGCAGCGCTAGAGTCACCCTCAACACTGAAGCTTTCTTT
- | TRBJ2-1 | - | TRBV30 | CACLLAVEQFF | TGTGCCTGCCTACTAGCCGTTGAGCAGTTCTTC
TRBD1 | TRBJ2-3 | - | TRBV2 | CATWGDRGGDTQYF | TGTGCTACCTGGGGGGACAGGGGCGGAGATACGCAGTATTTT
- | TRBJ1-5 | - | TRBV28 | CASRRVRENQPQHF | TGTGCCAGCAGGAGGGTCCGAGAGAATCAGCCCCAGCATTTT
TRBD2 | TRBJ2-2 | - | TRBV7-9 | CASSLGFSGRPPNTGELFF | TGTGCCAGCAGCTTAGGGTTTAGCGGGAGACCTCCGAACACCGGGGAGCTGTTTTTT
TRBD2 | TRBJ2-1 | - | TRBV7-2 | CASSRTSGRNEQFF | TGTGCCAGCAGCAGGACTAGCGGGAGGAATGAGCAGTTCTTC
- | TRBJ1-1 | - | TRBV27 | CASSLSSTGGPTEAFF | TGTGCCAGCAGTTTAAGCTCCACAGGAGGGCCCACTGAAGCTTTCTTT
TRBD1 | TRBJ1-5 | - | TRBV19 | CASSTQGSTQPQHF | TGTGCCAGTAGTACACAGGGGTCGACTCAGCCCCAGCATTTT